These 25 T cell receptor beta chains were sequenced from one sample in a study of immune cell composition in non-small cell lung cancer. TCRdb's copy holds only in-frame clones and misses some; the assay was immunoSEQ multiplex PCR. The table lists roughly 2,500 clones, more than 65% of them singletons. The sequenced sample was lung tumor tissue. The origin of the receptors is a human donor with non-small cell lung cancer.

CDR3 protein: CASSVGQSVVGYTF. The CDR3 DNA follows: TGTGCCAGCAGCGTAGGACAGTCGGTGGTTGGCTACACCTTC. This rearrangement joins TRBV9 to TRBJ1-2; tentatively, D is TRBD1 (5 bases). In germline, CDR1 is SGDLS, CDR2 YYNGEE. This CDR3 is built from 14 residues. Trimming removed 0 bases from V and 7 bases from J, with 13 bases in between.

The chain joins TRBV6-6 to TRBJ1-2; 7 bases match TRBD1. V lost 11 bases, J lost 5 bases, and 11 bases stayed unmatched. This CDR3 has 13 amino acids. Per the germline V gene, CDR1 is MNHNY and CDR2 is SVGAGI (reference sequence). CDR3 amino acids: CASVTKTGYGYTF. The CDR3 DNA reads TGTGCCTCTGTTACGAAGACAGGGTATGGCTACACCTTC.

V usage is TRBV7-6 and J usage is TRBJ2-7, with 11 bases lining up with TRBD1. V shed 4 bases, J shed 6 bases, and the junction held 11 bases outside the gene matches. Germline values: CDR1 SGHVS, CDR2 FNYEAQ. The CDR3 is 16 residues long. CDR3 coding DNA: TGTGCCAGCAGCTCCGCGTATGGGGACAGGGGGATCGAGCAGTACTTC. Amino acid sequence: CASSSAYGDRGIEQYF.

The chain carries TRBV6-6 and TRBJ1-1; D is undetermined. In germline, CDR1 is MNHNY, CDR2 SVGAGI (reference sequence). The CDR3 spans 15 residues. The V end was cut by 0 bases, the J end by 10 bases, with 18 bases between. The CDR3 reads CASSYSIAPGRGAFF. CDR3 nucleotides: TGTGCCAGCAGTTACTCGATAGCCCCGGGAAGAGGAGCTTTCTTT.

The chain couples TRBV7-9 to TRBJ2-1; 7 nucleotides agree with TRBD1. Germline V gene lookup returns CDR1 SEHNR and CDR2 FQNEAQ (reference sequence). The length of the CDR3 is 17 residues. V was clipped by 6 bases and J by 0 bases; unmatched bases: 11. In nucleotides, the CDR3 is TGTGCCAGCAGTGTCAGTAGGGACAGAGGCTCCTACAATGAGCAGTTCTTC. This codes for CASSVSRDRGSYNEQFF.

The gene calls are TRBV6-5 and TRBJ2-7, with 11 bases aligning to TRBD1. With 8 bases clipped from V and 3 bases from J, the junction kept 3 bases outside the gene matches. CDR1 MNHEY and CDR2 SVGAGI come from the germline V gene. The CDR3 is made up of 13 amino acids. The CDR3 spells CASLGQGVYEQYF. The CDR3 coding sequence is TGTGCCAGCCTGGGACAGGGGGTCTACGAGCAGTACTTC.

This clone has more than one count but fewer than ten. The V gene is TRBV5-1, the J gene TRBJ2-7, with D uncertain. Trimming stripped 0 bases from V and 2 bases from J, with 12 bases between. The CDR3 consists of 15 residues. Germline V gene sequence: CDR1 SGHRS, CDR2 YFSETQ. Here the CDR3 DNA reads TGCGCCAGCAGCTTGGAGCCGTTACCTCCCTACGAGCAGTACTTC. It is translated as CASSLEPLPPYEQYF. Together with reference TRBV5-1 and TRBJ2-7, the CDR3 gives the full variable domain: KAGVTQTPRYLIKTRGQQVTLSCSPISGHRSVSWYQQTPGQGLQFLFEYFSETQRNKGNFPGRFSGRQFSNSRSEMNVSTLELGDSALYLCASSLEPLPPYEQYFGPGTRLTVT.

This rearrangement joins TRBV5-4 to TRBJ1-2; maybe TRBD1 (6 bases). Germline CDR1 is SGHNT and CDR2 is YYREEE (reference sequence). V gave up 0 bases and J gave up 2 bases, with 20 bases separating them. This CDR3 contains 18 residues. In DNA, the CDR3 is TGTGCCAGCAGCTTGGTGGTTGGGGGCCCCCTTCCAAACTATGGCTACACCTTC. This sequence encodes CASSLVVGGPLPNYGYTF. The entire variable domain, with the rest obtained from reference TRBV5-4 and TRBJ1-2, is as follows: ETGVTQSPTHLIKTRGQQVTLRCSSQSGHNTVSWYQQALGQGPQFIFQYYREEENGRGNFPPRFSGLQFPNYSSELNVNALELDDSALYLCASSLVVGGPLPNYGYTFGSGTRLTVV.

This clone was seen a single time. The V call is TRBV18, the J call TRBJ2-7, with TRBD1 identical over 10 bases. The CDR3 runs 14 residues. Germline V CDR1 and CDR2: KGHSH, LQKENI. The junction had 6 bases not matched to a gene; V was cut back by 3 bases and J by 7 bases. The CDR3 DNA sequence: TGTGCCAGCTCACCCGGGACAGGGGATGGAGAGCAGTACTTC. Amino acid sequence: CASSPGTGDGEQYF. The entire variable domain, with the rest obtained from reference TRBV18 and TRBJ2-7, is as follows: NAGVMQNPRHLVRRRGQEARLRCSPMKGHSHVYWYRQLPEEGLKFMVYLQKENIIDESGMPKERFSAEFPKEGPSILRIQQVVRGDSAAYFCASSPGTGDGEQYFGPGTRLTVT.

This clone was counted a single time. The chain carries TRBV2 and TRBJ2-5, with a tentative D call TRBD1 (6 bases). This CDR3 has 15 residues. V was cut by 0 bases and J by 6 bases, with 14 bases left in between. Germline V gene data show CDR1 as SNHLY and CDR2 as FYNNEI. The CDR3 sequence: CASSEAAGAWQTQYF. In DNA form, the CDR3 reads TGTGCCAGCAGTGAAGCGGCAGGGGCATGGCAGACCCAGTACTTC.

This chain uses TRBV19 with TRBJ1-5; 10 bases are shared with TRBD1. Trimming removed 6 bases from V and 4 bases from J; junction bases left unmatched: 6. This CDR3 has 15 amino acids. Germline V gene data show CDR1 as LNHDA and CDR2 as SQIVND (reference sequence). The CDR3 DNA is TGTGCCAGTAGGGAGACAGGGGGCGCAAATCAGCCCCAGCATTTT. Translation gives CASRETGGANQPQHF.

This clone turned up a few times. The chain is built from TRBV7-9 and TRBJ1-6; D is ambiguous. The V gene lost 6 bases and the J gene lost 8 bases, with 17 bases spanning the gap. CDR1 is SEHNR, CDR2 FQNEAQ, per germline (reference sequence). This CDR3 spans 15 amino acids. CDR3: CASRDPDAGDSPLHF. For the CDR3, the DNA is TGTGCCAGCAGAGATCCAGATGCTGGTGATTCACCCCTCCACTTT.

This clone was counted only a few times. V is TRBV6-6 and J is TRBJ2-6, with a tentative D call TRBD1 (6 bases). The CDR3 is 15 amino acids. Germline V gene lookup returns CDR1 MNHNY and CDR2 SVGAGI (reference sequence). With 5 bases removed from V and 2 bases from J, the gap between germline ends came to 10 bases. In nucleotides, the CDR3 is TGTGCCAGCAGTAACAGGGAGCCTGGGGCCAACGTCCTGACTTTC. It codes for CASSNREPGANVLTF.

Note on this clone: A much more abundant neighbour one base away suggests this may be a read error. The DNA of the CDR3 is TGCAGCGTTAGGACAGGGGGAACTAATGAAAAACTGTTTTTT. It specifies CSVRTGGTNEKLFF. The V call is TRBV29-1, the J call TRBJ1-4; 10 positions agree with TRBD1. The J segment lost 1 base and the V segment lost 5 bases, leaving 1 base of the junction unmatched. Germline CDR1 is SQVTM and CDR2 is ANQGSEA. This CDR3 region has 14 residues.

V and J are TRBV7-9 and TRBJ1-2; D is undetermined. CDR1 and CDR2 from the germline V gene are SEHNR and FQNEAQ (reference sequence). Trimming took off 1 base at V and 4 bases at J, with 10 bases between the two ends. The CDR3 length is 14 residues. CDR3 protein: CASSLVEDPYGYTF. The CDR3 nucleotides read TGTGCCAGCAGCTTAGTAGAGGATCCCTATGGCTACACCTTC.

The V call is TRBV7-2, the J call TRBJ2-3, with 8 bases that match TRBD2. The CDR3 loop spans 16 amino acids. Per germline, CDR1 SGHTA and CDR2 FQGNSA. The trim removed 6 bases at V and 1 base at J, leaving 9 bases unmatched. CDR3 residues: CASSYQRGPRTDTQYF. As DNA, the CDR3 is TGTGCCAGCAGTTACCAGCGGGGGCCTCGCACAGATACGCAGTATTTT.

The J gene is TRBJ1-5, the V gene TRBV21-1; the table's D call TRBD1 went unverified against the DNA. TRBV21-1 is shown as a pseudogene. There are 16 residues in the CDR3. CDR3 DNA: TGTGCCAGCAGCAATAAGACAGGCTATAGCAATCAGCCCCAGCATTTT. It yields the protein CASSNKTGYSNQPQHF.

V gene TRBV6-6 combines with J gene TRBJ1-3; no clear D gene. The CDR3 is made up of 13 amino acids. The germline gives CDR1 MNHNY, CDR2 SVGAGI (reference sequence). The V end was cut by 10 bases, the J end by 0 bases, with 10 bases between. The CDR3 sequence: CATRVASGNTIYF. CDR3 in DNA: TGTGCCACCCGGGTGGCCTCTGGAAACACCATATATTTT.

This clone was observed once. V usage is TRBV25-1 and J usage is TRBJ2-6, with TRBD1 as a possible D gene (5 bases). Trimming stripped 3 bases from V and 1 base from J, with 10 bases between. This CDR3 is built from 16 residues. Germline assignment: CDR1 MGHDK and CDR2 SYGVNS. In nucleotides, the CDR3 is TGTGCCAGCAGTGATTCAGGGATTTCTGGGGCCAACGTCCTGACTTTC. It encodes CASSDSGISGANVLTF.

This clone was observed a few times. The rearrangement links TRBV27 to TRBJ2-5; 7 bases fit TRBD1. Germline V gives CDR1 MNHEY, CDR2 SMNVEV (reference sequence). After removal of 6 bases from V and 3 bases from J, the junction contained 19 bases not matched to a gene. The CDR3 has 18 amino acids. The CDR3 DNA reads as TGTGCCAGCAGCTACCACCGGGACAGCCGGCCCCAAGAAGAGACCCAGTACTTC. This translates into CASSYHRDSRPQEETQYF.

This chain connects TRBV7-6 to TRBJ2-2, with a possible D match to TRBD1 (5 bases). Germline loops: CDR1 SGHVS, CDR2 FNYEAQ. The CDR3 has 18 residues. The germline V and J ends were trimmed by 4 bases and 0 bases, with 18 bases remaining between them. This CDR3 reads CASSSLQGGVTNTGELFF. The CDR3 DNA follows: TGTGCCAGCAGCTCCCTCCAGGGCGGTGTCACGAACACCGGGGAGCTGTTTTTT.

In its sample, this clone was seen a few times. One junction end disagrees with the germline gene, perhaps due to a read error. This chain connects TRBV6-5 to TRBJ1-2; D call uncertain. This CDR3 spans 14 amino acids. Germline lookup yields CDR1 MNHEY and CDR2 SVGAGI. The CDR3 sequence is CAISESEEVKSYTF. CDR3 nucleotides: TGTGCCATCAGTGAGTCGGAGGAGGTTAAGAGCTACACCTTC.

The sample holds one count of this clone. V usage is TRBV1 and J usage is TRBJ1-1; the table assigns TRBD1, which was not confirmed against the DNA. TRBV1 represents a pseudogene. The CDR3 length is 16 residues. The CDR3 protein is CTSSQGMAAEDTEAFF. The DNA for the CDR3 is TGCACCAGCAGCCAAGGCATGGCCGCTGAAGACACTGAAGCTTTCTTT.

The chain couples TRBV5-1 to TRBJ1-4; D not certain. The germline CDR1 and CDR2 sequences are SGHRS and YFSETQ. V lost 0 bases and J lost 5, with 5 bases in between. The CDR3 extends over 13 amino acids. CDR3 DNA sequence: TGCGCCAGCAGCTTGGGAGGGAATGAAAAACTGTTTTTT. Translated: CASSLGGNEKLFF. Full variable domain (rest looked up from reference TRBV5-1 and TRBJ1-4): KAGVTQTPRYLIKTRGQQVTLSCSPISGHRSVSWYQQTPGQGLQFLFEYFSETQRNKGNFPGRFSGRQFSNSRSEMNVSTLELGDSALYLCASSLGGNEKLFFGSGTQLSVL.

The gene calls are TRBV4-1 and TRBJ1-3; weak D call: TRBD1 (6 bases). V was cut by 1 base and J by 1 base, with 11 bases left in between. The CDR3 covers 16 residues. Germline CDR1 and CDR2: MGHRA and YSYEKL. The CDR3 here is CASSQVMGASGNTIYF. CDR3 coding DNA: TGCGCCAGCAGCCAAGTGATGGGGGCATCTGGAAACACCATATATTTT.